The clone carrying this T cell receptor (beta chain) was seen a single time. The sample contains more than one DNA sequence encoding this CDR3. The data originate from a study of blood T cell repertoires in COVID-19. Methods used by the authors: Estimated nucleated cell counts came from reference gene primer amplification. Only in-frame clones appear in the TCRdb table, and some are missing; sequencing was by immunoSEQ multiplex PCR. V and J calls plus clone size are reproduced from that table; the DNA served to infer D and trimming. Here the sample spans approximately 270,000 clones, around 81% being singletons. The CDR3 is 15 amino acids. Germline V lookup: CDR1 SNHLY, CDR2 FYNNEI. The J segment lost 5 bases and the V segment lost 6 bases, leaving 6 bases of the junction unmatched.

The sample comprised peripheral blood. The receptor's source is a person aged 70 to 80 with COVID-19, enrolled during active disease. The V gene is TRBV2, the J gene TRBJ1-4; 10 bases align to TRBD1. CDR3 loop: CASSGTGAVNEKLFF. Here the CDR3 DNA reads TGTGCCAGCAGCGGGACAGGGGCCGTGAATGAAAAACTGTTTTTT.